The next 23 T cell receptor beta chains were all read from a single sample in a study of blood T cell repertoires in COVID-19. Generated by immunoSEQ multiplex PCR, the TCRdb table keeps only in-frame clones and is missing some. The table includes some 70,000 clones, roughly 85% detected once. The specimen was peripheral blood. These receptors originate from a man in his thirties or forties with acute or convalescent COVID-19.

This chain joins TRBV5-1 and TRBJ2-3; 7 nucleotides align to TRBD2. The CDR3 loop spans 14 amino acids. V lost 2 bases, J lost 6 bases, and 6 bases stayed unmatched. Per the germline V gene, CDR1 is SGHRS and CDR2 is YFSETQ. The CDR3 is CASSLAGRVDTQYF. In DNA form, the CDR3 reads TGCGCCAGCAGCTTAGCGGGAAGGGTGGATACGCAGTATTTT.

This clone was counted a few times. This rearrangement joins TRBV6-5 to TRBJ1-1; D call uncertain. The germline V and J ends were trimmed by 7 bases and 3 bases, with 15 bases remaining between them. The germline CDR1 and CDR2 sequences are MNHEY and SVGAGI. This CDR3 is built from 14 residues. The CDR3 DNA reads TGTGCCAGCACCCATAGGCAGGACTACACTGAAGCTTTCTTT. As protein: CASTHRQDYTEAFF.

The CDR3 spells CASSLGGGGAPETQYF. The CDR3 DNA is TGTGCCAGCAGCTTAGGAGGTGGGGGGGCTCCGGAGACCCAGTACTTC. The J gene is TRBJ2-5, the V gene TRBV7-8; perhaps TRBD2 as D (7 bases). Between the trimmed V and J ends, which lost 1 base and 5 bases, there was a span of 17 bases. This CDR3 region has 16 residues. The germline CDR1 and CDR2 sequences are SGHVS and FQNEAQ. Full variable domain (outside the CDR3, taken from reference TRBV7-8 and TRBJ2-5): GAGVSQSPRYKVAKRGQDVALRCDPISGHVSLFWYQQALGQGPEFLTYFQNEAQLDKSGLPSDRFFAERPEGSVSTLKIQRTQQEDSAVYLCASSLGGGGAPETQYFGPGTRLLVL.

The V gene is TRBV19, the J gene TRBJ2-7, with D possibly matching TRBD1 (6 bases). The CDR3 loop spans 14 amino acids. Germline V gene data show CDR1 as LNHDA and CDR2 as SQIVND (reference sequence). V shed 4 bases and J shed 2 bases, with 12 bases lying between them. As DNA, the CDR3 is TGTGCCAGTAGTACGTCATCAGGGGCCTACGAGCAGTACTTC. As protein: CASSTSSGAYEQYF.

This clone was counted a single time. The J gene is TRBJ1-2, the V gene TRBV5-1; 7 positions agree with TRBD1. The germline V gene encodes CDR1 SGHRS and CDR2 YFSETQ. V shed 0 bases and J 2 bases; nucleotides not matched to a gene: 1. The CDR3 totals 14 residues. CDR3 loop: CASSLETGNYGYTF. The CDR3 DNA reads TGCGCCAGCAGCTTGGAGACAGGGAACTATGGCTACACCTTC. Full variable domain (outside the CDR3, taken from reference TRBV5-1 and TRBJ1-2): KAGVTQTPRYLIKTRGQQVTLSCSPISGHRSVSWYQQTPGQGLQFLFEYFSETQRNKGNFPGRFSGRQFSNSRSEMNVSTLELGDSALYLCASSLETGNYGYTFGSGTRLTVV.

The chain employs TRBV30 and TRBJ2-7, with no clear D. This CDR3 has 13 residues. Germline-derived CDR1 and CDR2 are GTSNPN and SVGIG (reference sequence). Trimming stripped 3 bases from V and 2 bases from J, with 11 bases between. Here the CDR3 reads CAWRRVPAYEQYF. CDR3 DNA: TGTGCCTGGAGACGGGTCCCGGCCTACGAGCAGTACTTC.

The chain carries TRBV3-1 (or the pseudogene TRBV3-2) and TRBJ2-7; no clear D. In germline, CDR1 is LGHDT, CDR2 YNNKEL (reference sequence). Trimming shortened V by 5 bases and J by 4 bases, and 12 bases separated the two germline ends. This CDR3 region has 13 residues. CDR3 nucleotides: TGTGCCAGCAGCGCCCGCCAAGCTTACGAGCAGTACTTC. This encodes CASSARQAYEQYF.

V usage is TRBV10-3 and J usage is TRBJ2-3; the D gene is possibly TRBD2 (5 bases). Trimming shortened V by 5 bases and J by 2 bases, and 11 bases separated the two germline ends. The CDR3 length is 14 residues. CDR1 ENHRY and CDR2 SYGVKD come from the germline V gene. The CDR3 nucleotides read TGTGCCATCAGTCTTGGGAGCGTCACAGATACGCAGTATTTT. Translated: CAISLGSVTDTQYF.

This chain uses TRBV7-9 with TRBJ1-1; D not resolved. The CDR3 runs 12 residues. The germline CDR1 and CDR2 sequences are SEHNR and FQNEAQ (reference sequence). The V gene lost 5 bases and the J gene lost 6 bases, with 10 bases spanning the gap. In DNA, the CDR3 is TGTGCCAGCAGCGCGAGTTACTCTGAAGCTTTCTTT. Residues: CASSASYSEAFF.

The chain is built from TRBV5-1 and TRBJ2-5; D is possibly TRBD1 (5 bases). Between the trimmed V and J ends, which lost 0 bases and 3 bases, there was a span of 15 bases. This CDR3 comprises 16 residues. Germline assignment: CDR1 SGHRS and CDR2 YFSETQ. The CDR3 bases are TGCGCCAGCAGCTTGGGACAGTCGGGCGTAGAAGAGACCCAGTACTTC. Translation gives CASSLGQSGVEETQYF.

Written as DNA, the CDR3 is TGTGCCAGCAGCCTATCGACAGGGTCCTATGGCTACACCTTC. This sequence encodes CASSLSTGSYGYTF. The chain couples TRBV28 to TRBJ1-2; 7 bases are a match to TRBD1. CDR3 size: 14 residues. Germline lookup yields CDR1 MDHEN and CDR2 SYDVKM. Germline trimming cut 6 bases from V and 4 bases from J; bases unmatched to any gene: 8.

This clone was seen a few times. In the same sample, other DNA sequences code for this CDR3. As DNA, the CDR3 is TGTGCCAGCAGCCTCACTAGCGGGAACACAGATACGCAGTATTTT. Its protein product is CASSLTSGNTDTQYF. V is TRBV11-2 and J is TRBJ2-3, with 10 bases lining up with TRBD2. The CDR3 extends over 15 amino acids. V lost 5 bases to trimming and J lost 2 bases; unmatched junction nucleotides: 4. Germline assignment: CDR1 SGHAT and CDR2 FQNNGV.

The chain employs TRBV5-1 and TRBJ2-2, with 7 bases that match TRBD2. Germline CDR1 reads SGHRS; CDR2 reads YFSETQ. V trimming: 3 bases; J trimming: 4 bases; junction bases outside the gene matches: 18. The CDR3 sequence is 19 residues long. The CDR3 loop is CASSWTGPSGPLGTGELFF. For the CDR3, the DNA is TGCGCCAGCAGCTGGACCGGGCCTAGCGGCCCACTGGGCACCGGGGAGCTGTTTTTT.

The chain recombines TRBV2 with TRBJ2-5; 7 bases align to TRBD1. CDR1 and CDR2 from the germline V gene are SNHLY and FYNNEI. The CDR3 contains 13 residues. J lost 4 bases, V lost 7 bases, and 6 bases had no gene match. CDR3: CASTNRGGETQYF. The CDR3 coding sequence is TGTGCCAGCACTAACAGGGGCGGAGAGACCCAGTACTTC.

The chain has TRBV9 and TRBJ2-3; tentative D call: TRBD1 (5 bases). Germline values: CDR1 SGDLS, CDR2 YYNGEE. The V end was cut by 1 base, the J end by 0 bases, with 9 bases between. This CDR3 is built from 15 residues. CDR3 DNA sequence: TGTGCCAGCAGCGTAAAGGGGCTGAGCACAGATACGCAGTATTTT. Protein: CASSVKGLSTDTQYF.

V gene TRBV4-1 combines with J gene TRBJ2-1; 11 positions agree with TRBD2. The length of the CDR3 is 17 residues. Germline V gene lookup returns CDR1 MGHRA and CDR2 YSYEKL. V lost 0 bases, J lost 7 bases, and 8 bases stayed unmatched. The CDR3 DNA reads TGCGCCAGCAGCCAAGATCGGGCTAGCGGGAGGAGTAATGAGCAGTTCTTC. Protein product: CASSQDRASGRSNEQFF.

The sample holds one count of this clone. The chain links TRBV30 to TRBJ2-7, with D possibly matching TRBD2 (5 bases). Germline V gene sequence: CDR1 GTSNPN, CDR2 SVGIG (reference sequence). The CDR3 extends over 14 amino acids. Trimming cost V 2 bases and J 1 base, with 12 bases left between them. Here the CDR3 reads CAWSPGGLSYEQYF. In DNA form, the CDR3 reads TGTGCCTGGAGTCCGGGCGGGTTATCCTACGAGCAGTACTTC.

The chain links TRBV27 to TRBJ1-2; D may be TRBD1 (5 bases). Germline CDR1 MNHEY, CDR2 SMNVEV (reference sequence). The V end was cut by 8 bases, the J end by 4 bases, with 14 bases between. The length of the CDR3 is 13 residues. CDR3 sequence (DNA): TGTGCCAGCTCTCTTCAGGGTCCCTATGGCTACACCTTC. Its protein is CASSLQGPYGYTF.

This CDR3 reads CASRYGSRVDTEAFF. For the CDR3, the DNA is TGTGCCAGCAGATACGGAAGCAGGGTTGACACTGAAGCTTTCTTT. The V gene is TRBV6-6, the J gene TRBJ1-1; D may be TRBD1 (5 bases). The germline gives CDR1 MNHNY, CDR2 SVGAGI (reference sequence). The V and J ends lost 6 bases and 3 bases respectively, with 17 bases between them. The CDR3 has 15 residues.

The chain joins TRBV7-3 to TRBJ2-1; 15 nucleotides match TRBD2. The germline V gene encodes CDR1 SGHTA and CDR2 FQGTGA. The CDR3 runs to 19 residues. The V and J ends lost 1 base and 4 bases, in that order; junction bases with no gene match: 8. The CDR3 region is CASSLRAGLAGGIYNEQFF. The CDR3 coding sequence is TGTGCCAGCAGCTTAAGAGCGGGACTAGCGGGAGGCATTTACAATGAGCAGTTCTTC.

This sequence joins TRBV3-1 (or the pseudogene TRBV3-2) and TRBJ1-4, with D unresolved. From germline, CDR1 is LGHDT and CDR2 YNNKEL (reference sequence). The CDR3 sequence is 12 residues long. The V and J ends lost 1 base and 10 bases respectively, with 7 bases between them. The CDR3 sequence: CASSQGGGKLFF. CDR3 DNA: TGTGCCAGCAGCCAAGGTGGAGGAAAACTGTTTTTT.

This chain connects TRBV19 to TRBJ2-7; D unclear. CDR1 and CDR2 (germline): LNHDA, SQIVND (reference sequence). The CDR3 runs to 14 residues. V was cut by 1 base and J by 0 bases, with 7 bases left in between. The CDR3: CASSIGATSYEQYF. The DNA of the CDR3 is TGTGCCAGTAGTATAGGGGCAACCTCCTACGAGCAGTACTTC.

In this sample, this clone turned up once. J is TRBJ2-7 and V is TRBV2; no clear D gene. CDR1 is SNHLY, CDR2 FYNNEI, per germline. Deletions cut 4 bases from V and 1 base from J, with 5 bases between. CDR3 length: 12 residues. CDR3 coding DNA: TGTGCCAGCAGTGCACAGTCCTACGAGCAGTACTTC. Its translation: CASSAQSYEQYF.